Here is one TCR beta chain with its context. V dropped 4 bases and J dropped 4 bases, with 11 bases sitting between them. The germline CDR1 and CDR2 sequences are SGDLS and YYNGEE. There are 13 residues in the CDR3. In the original processing: Nucleated cell counts were estimated from reference gene primer amplification. Measured with immunoSEQ multiplex PCR; TCRdb has only the in-frame clones, and not every one. Clone size and the V and J calls come from that table; the DNA yielded D and trimming. The sample consists of approximately 75,000 clones, around 83% of them appearing once. This record comes from a study of blood T cell repertoires in COVID-19. Overall study context: COVID-19 samples from acute and convalescent phases originated in the United States, Italy and Spain. PBMCs, B-cell-depleted T cells, or T cells were the source of the cDNA or gDNA that made up the material.

The source is a woman in her forties or fifties with acute or convalescent COVID-19. The V call is TRBV9, the J call TRBJ1-2; D is unclear. Sequencing used peripheral blood. The CDR3 DNA reads as TGTGCCAGCAGCAAGGAGCACGGCTATGGCTACACCTTC. Translation gives CASSKEHGYGYTF. The full variable domain, with the rest looked up from reference TRBV9 and TRBJ1-2, is DSGVTQTPKHLITATGQRVTLRCSPRSGDLSVYWYQQSLDQGLQFLIQYYNGEERAKGNILERFSAQQFPDLHSELNLSSLELGDSALYFCASSKEHGYGYTFGSGTRLTVV.